This T cell receptor (beta chain) was recorded in a study of blood T cell repertoires in COVID-19 (dated by TCRdb to the early 2020s). With respect to the entire study: Collaborator samples came from the United States, Italy and Spain and covered acute and convalescent phases of COVID-19. The prospective study material was composed of cDNA or gDNA derived from T cells, B-cell-depleted T cells, or PBMCs. The dataset comprised deeply sampled blood TCRbeta repertoires from subjects exposed to, actively infected with, or recovered from COVID-19. The repertoires were released in a freely available public database intended as a resource for research on the immune response to SARS-CoV-2. Samples came from the ongoing ImmuneRACE study (first 160 participants) plus 1,254 subjects from 6 global collaborators. The sample metadata nearly always contained a de-identified subject ID, COVID-19 status, age in years and sex. HLA class I and class II types, where available, came from metadata supplied by the sample provider rather than from assay-based typing. Paper-wide results and their limitations: The amount of clinical and demographic metadata varied by source and participant and was provided uncurated.

V is trimmed back by 4 bases and J by 6 bases, and the junction contains 12 bases that no gene match accounts for. As encoded in the germline V gene, CDR1 is SQVTM while CDR2 is ANQGSEA. Including cysteine and phenylalanine, the CDR3 has 15 amino acids. The DNA shown is the 45-base CDR3, in frame from base 1. Collaborating institutions collected whole blood in K2EDTA tubes following their own protocols. Collaborator samples were shipped for TCRbeta analysis as frozen whole blood, isolated PBMCs, or DNA extracted from either sample type. TCRbeta CDR3 regions were amplified from genomic DNA by means of the immunoSEQ Assay, a bias-controlled multiplex PCR. The source study handled its data this way. Nucleated cell counts per sample were estimated from amplification of reference gene primers within the assay. To quantify the absolute abundance of each unique TCRbeta CDR3 rearrangement, sequence reads were collapsed and filtered. For each sample, productive Simpson clonality was calculated as the square root of Simpson's diversity index across productive rearrangements. This is the immuneACCESS table as TCRdb keeps it, with only in-frame sequences that have V and J called. A part of the clones is gone; compared with another copy, unresolved V genes explain less than half, and the rest is unexplained. V and J calls and clone size are as listed in that table; D and trimming were resolved from the DNA. This sample lists tens of thousands of clones; about 89% were detected once. 6.4% of the sample comes from the top ten.

Concerning this clone itself: The antigen it binds to is not known. Base qualities are not provided; no much larger clone lies one nucleotide away.

The sample taken for sequencing was peripheral blood. This TCR came from a man between 65 and 79 years old with active COVID-19. Here the chain combines TRBV29-1 and TRBJ2-7, with TRBD1 identical over 10 junction bases. In nucleotides, the sequence is TGCAGCGTTGTTAGACAGGGGGCGACGGCGGGCGAGCAGTACTTC. This translates into CSVVRQGATAGEQYF.